This T cell receptor beta chain emerged from a study of cytomegalovirus exposure and HLA in healthy donors. The germline CDR1 and CDR2 sequences are GTSNPN and SVGIG (reference sequence). The length of the CDR3 is 15 residues. Trimming took off 7 bases at V and 5 bases at J, with 22 bases between the two ends. Study-wide results and caveats: Later analysis suggested most CMV-associated TCR beta chains were HLA-restricted. There were some public TCRs occurring in many donors, but most TCR sequences were rare. The only immune exposure information that was available was CMV serostatus.

PCR amplification relied on 60 Vbeta primers (plus 13 Jbeta primers). TCRdb keeps only in-frame clones here, not all; method: immunoSEQ multiplex PCR. The sample lists about 34,000 clones, approximately 79% seen once, with about 10% in the top ten. As for this clone: The target antigen is unknown.

Sequencing used PBMCs. The V call is TRBV30, the J call TRBJ2-3, with D perhaps matching TRBD2 (5 bases). This clonotype originated in a woman under 30 in good health and CMV-seropositive. The CDR3 DNA follows: TGTGCCTACTGGAGTGGGAGAGGATTTCTAGATACGCAGTATTTT. It specifies CAYWSGRGFLDTQYF.